One and the same sample provided the 14 T cell receptor beta chains below, sequenced in a study of blood T cells in healthy people across ages. Sample-barcoded 5' priming and a J-beta primer mix drove a second PCR of about 6 to 11 cycles. Each CDR3 protein gets one entry after TCRdb re-called the 5' RACE reads with MiXCR. The repertoire holds approximately 600,000 distinct CDR3 sequences, under 70% seen once, with 30% to 45% in the top ten. Input material: blood. The receptor set was obtained from a man between 60 and 75 years old in good health.

The V gene is TRBV5-1, the J gene TRBJ2-3; D gene uncertain. V gave up 4 bases and J gave up 0 bases, with 12 bases separating them. CDR1 SGHRS and CDR2 YFSETQ come from the germline V gene. The CDR3 contains 15 residues. The CDR3 DNA reads TGCGCCAGCAGCCCAAACCCTACTAGCACAGATACGCAGTATTTT. Translating it yields CASSPNPTSTDTQYF.

The rearrangement joins TRBV10-1 to TRBJ2-7; the D gene could be TRBD1 or TRBD2 (5 bases each). The CDR3 is 13 residues long. V lost 6 bases, J lost 5 bases, and 14 bases lay in between. Germline V gives CDR1 WNHNN, CDR2 SYGVQD (reference sequence). CDR3 sequence: CASSGTAWDEQYF. CDR3 DNA sequence: TGCGCCAGCAGCGGGACGGCGTGGGACGAGCAGTACTTC.

This chain joins TRBV9 and TRBJ2-3; 9 nucleotides align to TRBD2. CDR1 and CDR2 (germline): SGDLS, YYNGEE. The CDR3 extends over 16 amino acids. V lost 1 base, J lost 4 bases, and 7 bases stayed unmatched. CDR3 residues: CASSVSWTSDPDTQYF. The CDR3 DNA sequence: TGTGCCAGCAGCGTATCCTGGACTAGCGATCCAGATACGCAGTATTTT.

This clonotype was seen only a few times. The chain is built from TRBV5-1 and TRBJ1-6; TRBD1 matches 7 bases. Trimming at V came to 4 bases and at J to 7 bases, leaving 11 bases not matched to a gene. CDR1 is SGHRS and CDR2 is YFSETQ in the germline V gene. The length of the CDR3 is 16 residues. The CDR3 reads CASSQTPGTENSPLHF. The DNA for the CDR3 is TGCGCCAGCAGCCAGACCCCGGGGACAGAAAATTCACCCCTCCACTTT.

Regarding this clonotype: The junction shows a germline mismatch at one end, possibly a read error. V gene TRBV12-3 or TRBV12-4 combines with J gene TRBJ2-5, with TRBD1 matching over 7 bases. The DNA end is a closer match to TRBJ2-7, so the J assignment may be wrong. This CDR3 comprises 13 residues. The CDR3 loop is CAGRPTGVYEQYF. CDR3 DNA sequence: TGTGCCGGCAGGCCAACAGGGGTCTACGAGCAGTACTTC.

This clonotype was observed at least ten times. The V gene is TRBV29-1, the J gene TRBJ2-7; TRBD1 matches at 9 bases. The V segment lost 7 bases and the J segment 1 base; nucleotides outside the gene matches: 5. Germline CDR1 is SQVTM and CDR2 is ANQGSEA. CDR3 length equals 13 residues. For the CDR3, the DNA is TGCAGCGCTTGGGGGACAGGGTCCTACGAGCAGTACTTC. This translates into CSAWGTGSYEQYF.

This chain connects TRBV6-2 or TRBV6-3 to TRBJ1-6, with 9 bases fitting TRBD1. This CDR3 has 16 residues. The V gene end was trimmed by 6 bases and the J gene end by 7 bases; junction bases not matched to a gene: 10. The germline V gene has CDR1 MNHEY and CDR2 SVGEGT. Here the CDR3 reads CASSQETGGANSPLHF. As DNA, the CDR3 is TGTGCCAGCAGCCAGGAAACAGGGGGCGCGAATTCACCCCTCCACTTT.

This clonotype was detected a few times. The rearrangement uses TRBV3-1 and TRBJ2-5; weak D call: TRBD1 (6 bases). CDR1 and CDR2 (germline): LGHDT, YNNKEL (reference sequence). V lost 6 bases, J lost 5 bases, and 16 bases lay in between. CDR3 size: 14 residues. CDR3 in amino acids: CASSSSGVSETQYF. The DNA of the CDR3 is TGTGCCAGCAGTTCGTCAGGGGTTTCGGAGACCCAGTACTTC.

The chain links TRBV7-2 to TRBJ2-1, with D possibly being TRBD2 (6 bases). This CDR3 spans 15 amino acids. Germline values: CDR1 SGHTA, CDR2 FQGNSA. V shed 0 bases and J shed 9 bases, with 15 bases lying between them. The CDR3 nucleotides read TGTGCCAGCAGCTTAGCGCTGGTGCGGGGTGTTGAGCAGTTCTTC. Protein: CASSLALVRGVEQFF.

The chain has TRBV24-1 and TRBJ2-5, with D perhaps matching TRBD1 or TRBD2 (7 bases each). V dropped 4 bases and J dropped 2 bases, with 13 bases sitting between them. Per germline, CDR1 KGHDR and CDR2 SFDVKD. The CDR3 contains 15 residues. The CDR3 DNA reads TGTGCCACCAGTGAAGCGGGACAGTTACAAGAGACCCAGTACTTC. It codes for CATSEAGQLQETQYF.

V usage is TRBV5-1 and J usage is TRBJ2-1, with unresolved D. Trimming took 4 bases from V and 0 from J, leaving 11 bases between them. This CDR3 region has 15 residues. The germline V gene encodes CDR1 SGHRS and CDR2 YFSETQ. DNA for the CDR3: TGCGCCAGCAGCCCGGACGGCGTCTCCTACAATGAGCAGTTCTTC. Amino acids: CASSPDGVSYNEQFF.

The chain is built from TRBV5-1 and TRBJ2-1; 8 bases line up with TRBD1. This CDR3 spans 15 amino acids. Germline V gene lookup returns CDR1 SGHRS and CDR2 YFSETQ. V lost 3 bases to trimming and J lost 6 bases; unmatched junction nucleotides: 8. The CDR3 nucleotides are TGCGCCAGCAGCTCCCAGACAGGGGTGGGCAATGAGCAGTTCTTC. It yields the protein CASSSQTGVGNEQFF.

The chain combines TRBV7-8 with TRBJ2-5, with TRBD2 identical over 9 bases. Germline CDR1 is SGHVS and CDR2 is FQNEAQ. This CDR3 has 15 residues. Germline trimming cut 2 bases from V and 11 bases from J; bases unmatched to any gene: 12. The CDR3 is CASSLLRGGKSEQYF. The CDR3 DNA follows: TGTGCCAGCAGCTTACTGCGGGGGGGTAAGTCTGAGCAGTACTTC.

The chain carries TRBV10-1 and TRBJ2-7; D unclear. The CDR3 sequence is 15 residues long. CDR1 is WNHNN, CDR2 SYGVQD, per germline (reference sequence). V lost 3 bases and J lost 5, with 17 bases in between. DNA for the CDR3: TGCGCCAGCAGTGATCTTGAACCCCTCCTCGACGAGCAGTACTTC. Its protein product is CASSDLEPLLDEQYF.